This is a list of T cell receptor beta chains from one sample in a study of blood T cell repertoires in COVID-19. Here immunoSEQ multiplex PCR was the method, and the copy in TCRdb shows in-frame clones only, minus some. The sample lists 210,000 or so clones, 89% occurring once. Sequenced input: peripheral blood. These receptors all come from a man aged 35 to 55 with acute or convalescent COVID-19. CDR3s leave out the opening cysteine and the closing phenylalanine or tryptophan. The D gene is left open where the match is weak.

V	D	length	J	CDR3
TRBV7-6	.	14	TRBJ2-1	ASSFSVGGRYNEQF
TRBV2	.	13	TRBJ1-5	ASSPREYSNQPQH
TRBV19	TRBD1	13	TRBJ2-1	ASNPGQGPHNEQF
TRBV10-3	TRBD2	10	TRBJ2-1	AIRGLPNEQF
TRBV18	TRBD1	11	TRBJ1-3	ASSPQGADTIY
TRBV11-2	.	14	TRBJ1-4	ASSLFWGSENEKLF
TRBV6-2/TRBV6-3	.	15	TRBJ2-4	ASSYERREIAKNIQY
TRBV18	TRBD1	13	TRBJ1-4	ASSPPGQINEKLF
TRBV4-1	TRBD1	12	TRBJ1-1	ASSKGQTNTEAF
TRBV30	.	11	TRBJ1-1	AWSVGGGTEAF
TRBV4-2	TRBD1	16	TRBJ1-5	ASSQVTSGQGSNQPQH
TRBV15	.	12	TRBJ1-1	ATSGWKGRTEAF
TRBV5-1	TRBD1	12	TRBJ2-7	ASSNRQGSNEQY
TRBV13	TRBD1	12	TRBJ1-1	ASSSGQGNTEAF
TRBV28	TRBD1	13	TRBJ2-7	ASSFWDRVPNEQY
TRBV28	TRBD2	11	TRBJ2-5	AAERGDQETQY
TRBV19	TRBD1	11	TRBJ2-5	ASSNDRGTTQY
TRBV7-9	TRBD2	14	TRBJ2-7	ASSFLAGGSSYEQY
TRBV6-6	.	11	TRBJ2-5	ASSRKPGETQY
TRBV5-5	.	13	TRBJ2-3	ASSFLPGITDTQY
TRBV6-1	.	16	TRBJ1-6	ASSAVAGTSSYNSPLH
TRBV5-1	.	13	TRBJ2-1	ASGRERMAYNEQF
TRBV19	TRBD1	9	TRBJ2-3	ASSSSGGQY
TRBV6-5	.	13	TRBJ1-6	ASSYSNPSGEALH
TRBV4-1	.	11	TRBJ2-1	ASREGTYNEQF
TRBV5-6	.	12	TRBJ1-3	ASSSTVTGNTIY
TRBV7-3	TRBD2	13	TRBJ2-3	ASSLAGGSTDTQY
TRBV7-9	.	12	TRBJ1-1	ASSTRPRNTEAF
TRBV27	.	12	TRBJ1-2	ASSLFVGGAGYT
TRBV30	.	9	TRBJ2-4	AWSVQNIQY
TRBV5-4	TRBD1	15	TRBJ2-5	ASSLSWGQGAGETQY
TRBV5-1	TRBD1	12	TRBJ1-2	ASSSGTGNKGYT
TRBV6-5	.	12	TRBJ2-1	ASIYGGSYNEQF
TRBV5-1	TRBD1	13	TRBJ2-3	ASSQGDPSTDTQY
TRBV2	TRBD1	12	TRBJ1-4	ASKQGVGNEKLF
TRBV10-3	TRBD2	15	TRBJ2-1	AISELGGLAGVNEQF
TRBV19	.	12	TRBJ2-2	ASSAVTRVGELF
TRBV5-1	.	14	TRBJ2-3	ASSQRQSMSTDTQY
TRBV27	.	15	TRBJ1-2	ASSLSRRDRVDYGYT
TRBV6-1	TRBD2	14	TRBJ2-7	ASSEIPSGGLYEQY
TRBV4-1	TRBD2	13	TRBJ2-3	ASSQGGLAGATQY
TRBV6-5	TRBD2	12	TRBJ2-5	ASGPSGGAETQY
TRBV5-4	.	13	TRBJ2-2	ASSLKVDLTGELF
TRBV6-5	TRBD1	12	TRBJ2-3	ASVDRGHSDTQY
TRBV20-1	.	11	TRBJ1-5	SASQGSNQPQH
TRBV9	TRBD2	14	TRBJ2-5	ASSLGTSGGAETQY
TRBV5-5	.	11	TRBJ1-2	ASSLAGALGYT
TRBV4-1	.	14	TRBJ1-5	ASSQIGMTGAQPQH
TRBV27	TRBD2	16	TRBJ2-1	ASSWGLAGARSYNEQF
TRBV7-3	.	14	TRBJ1-3	ASSLISGFSGNTIY
TRBV28	.	8	TRBJ2-7	ASSSDEQY
TRBV27	TRBD1	11	TRBJ2-7	ASRRTGGDEQY
TRBV28	TRBD2	9	TRBJ2-7	ASSPGEGAY
TRBV4-2	.	13	TRBJ1-2	ASSQDGQGGNGYT